The 27 T cell receptor beta chains given below trace back to one sample, sequenced in a study of tumor-infiltrating lymphocytes in localized non-small cell lung cancer. Sequencing was performed with immunoSEQ multiplex PCR; in TCRdb, only in-frame clones are kept and a portion is missing. The table lists 20,000 to 25,000 clones, approximately 64% of them singletons. The sequenced sample was lung tumor tissue. The receptors come from a human donor with non-small cell lung cancer.

The chain has TRBV28 and TRBJ2-2, with 8 bases that match TRBD2. The V and J ends lost 7 bases and 4 bases, in that order; junction bases with no gene match: 5. CDR1 and CDR2 from the germline V gene are MDHEN and SYDVKM. There are 14 residues in the CDR3. CDR3 residues: CASTYGGGTGELFF. In DNA, the CDR3 is TGTGCCAGCACCTACGGGGGGGGCACCGGGGAGCTGTTTTTT.

This clone occurred a few times. The chain is built from TRBV19 and TRBJ1-1; D is possibly TRBD1 (5 bases). The CDR3 is 12 amino acids. Trimming took 8 bases from V and 4 from J, leaving 11 bases between them. In germline, CDR1 is LNHDA, CDR2 SQIVND (reference sequence). The DNA of the CDR3 is TGTGCCAGTGTAGGGGTCGGCACTGAAGCTTTCTTT. It yields the protein CASVGVGTEAFF.

The count of this clone is one. The rearrangement joins TRBV5-4 to TRBJ2-7; 10 bases match TRBD2. The CDR3 has 16 amino acids. J lost 5 bases, V lost 4 bases, and 12 bases had no gene match. The V gene's germline CDR1 is SGHNT and CDR2 YYREEE (reference sequence). The DNA for the CDR3 is TGTGCCAGCAGCGAAGAGCCGGGACTAGCGCCCCACGAGCAGTACTTC. Its translation: CASSEEPGLAPHEQYF. The variable domain in full, completed from reference TRBV5-4 and TRBJ2-7, reads ETGVTQSPTHLIKTRGQQVTLRCSSQSGHNTVSWYQQALGQGPQFIFQYYREEENGRGNFPPRFSGLQFPNYSSELNVNALELDDSALYLCASSEEPGLAPHEQYFGPGTRLTVT.

The DNA for the CDR3 is TGTGCCAGCAGTGATGAGCGGGAGAGGTCCTACGAGCAGTACTTC. Protein product: CASSDERERSYEQYF. The V and J genes are TRBV6-1 and TRBJ2-7; 8 nucleotides match TRBD2. CDR3 size: 15 residues. V lost 3 bases, J lost 1 base, and 5 bases stayed unmatched. CDR1 is MNHNS and CDR2 is SASEGT in the germline V gene.

This clone turned up a few times. The chain has TRBV18 and TRBJ1-1; no firm D call. With 6 bases removed from V and 8 bases from J, the gap between germline ends came to 16 bases. CDR1 is KGHSH, CDR2 LQKENI, per germline. The CDR3 is 13 residues long. The CDR3 coding sequence is TGTGCCAGCTCTCCAACCCTAACGTACGAAGCTTTCTTT. Residues: CASSPTLTYEAFF.

J is TRBJ1-2 and V is TRBV10-3; 7 bases are shared with TRBD1. V was clipped by 10 bases and J by 1 base; unmatched bases: 6. CDR1 is ENHRY, CDR2 SYGVKD, per germline. The CDR3 is 13 residues long. In DNA, the CDR3 is TGTGCCAGCCGGGACAGAGATAACTATGGCTACACCTTC. This gives the protein CASRDRDNYGYTF.

This chain connects TRBV20-1 to TRBJ2-3, with TRBD1 as a possible D gene (6 bases). V was cut by 5 bases and J by 4 bases, with 7 bases left in between. Germline CDR1 and CDR2: DFQATT and SNEGSKA (reference sequence). CDR3 length equals 11 residues. The CDR3 nucleotides are TGCAGTGCTGGGACACCAGATACGCAGTATTTT. Translation: CSAGTPDTQYF.

The J gene is TRBJ1-5, the V gene TRBV6-1, with a weak D call TRBD1 (5 bases). This CDR3 has 16 residues. The V gene's germline CDR1 is MNHNS and CDR2 SASEGT. V lost 3 bases, J lost 0 bases, and 12 bases lay in between. Here the CDR3 DNA reads TGTGCCAGCAGTGATGCACACAGGTATAGCAATCAGCCCCAGCATTTT. Translating gives CASSDAHRYSNQPQHF.

This chain links TRBV2 with TRBJ2-3; weak D call: TRBD2 (6 bases). The CDR3 sequence is 13 residues long. The germline V gene has CDR1 SNHLY and CDR2 FYNNEI. Trimming pared 8 bases from V and 2 bases from J, leaving 11 bases between. The CDR3 is CASGTLFTDTQYF. CDR3 DNA: TGTGCCAGCGGGACTCTTTTCACAGATACGCAGTATTTT.

The genes are TRBV5-4 and TRBJ1-2; D call uncertain. From germline, CDR1 is SGHNT and CDR2 YYREEE (reference sequence). Trimming took 3 bases from V and 4 from J, leaving 16 bases between them. This CDR3 is 15 amino acids long. The CDR3 sequence is CASSSDPSPLYGYTF. The CDR3 nucleotides are TGTGCCAGCAGCTCGGATCCCAGCCCTCTCTATGGCTACACCTTC.

The rearrangement joins TRBV18 to TRBJ1-2; the D gene is possibly TRBD1 (5 bases). The ends were cut back, 3 bases at V and 5 bases at J, with 16 bases in the middle. This CDR3 contains 15 residues. CDR1 and CDR2 (germline): KGHSH, LQKENI. CDR3 region: CASSPSGDPNYGYTF. The CDR3 DNA reads TGTGCCAGCTCACCGTCGGGGGACCCAAATTATGGCTACACCTTC.

This chain connects TRBV7-9 to TRBJ1-3, with D uncertain. The V end was cut by 4 bases, the J end by 1 base, with 8 bases between. CDR1 and CDR2 from the germline V gene are SEHNR and FQNEAQ (reference sequence). This CDR3 has 14 amino acids. CDR3 nucleotides: TGTGCCAGCAGCTCAGCGGAGTCTGGAAACACCATATATTTT. Translation gives CASSSAESGNTIYF.

This chain uses TRBV6-1 with TRBJ2-1; 10 bases match TRBD1. CDR3 length: 15 amino acids. Germline V gene data show CDR1 as MNHNS and CDR2 as SASEGT. With 3 bases clipped from V and 4 bases from J, the junction kept 3 bases outside the gene matches. CDR3 in amino acids: CASSERQGAYNEQFF. The CDR3 coding sequence is TGTGCCAGCAGTGAGAGACAGGGGGCGTACAATGAGCAGTTCTTC.

The chain has TRBV30 and TRBJ2-5, with D hard to call. The DNA end is more similar to TRBJ2-7, so the J call may be wrong. Germline-derived CDR1 and CDR2 are GTSNPN and SVGIG (reference sequence). The CDR3 loop spans 14 amino acids. The CDR3 sequence: CAWEERSRPYEQYF. Written as DNA, the CDR3 is TGTGCCTGGGAGGAAAGGAGTCGACCCTACGAGCAGTACTTC.

CDR3 loop: CASSEAVRSGYTF. CDR3 sequence (DNA): TGTGCCAGCAGTGAAGCGGTGAGATCCGGCTACACCTTC. V usage is TRBV2 and J usage is TRBJ1-2; D remains ambiguous. This CDR3 has 13 amino acids. The V gene's germline CDR1 is SNHLY and CDR2 FYNNEI. With 0 bases removed from V and 8 bases from J, the gap between germline ends came to 10 bases. Full variable domain (outside the CDR3, taken from reference TRBV2 and TRBJ1-2): EPEVTQTPSHQVTQMGQEVILRCVPISNHLYFYWYRQILGQKVEFLVSFYNNEISEKSEIFDDQFSVERPDGSNFTLKIRSTKLEDSAMYFCASSEAVRSGYTFGSGTRLTVV.

This clone showed up just once. This sequence joins TRBV7-9 and TRBJ2-1, with D uncertain. V lost 5 bases and J lost 0, with 5 bases in between. The CDR3 is made up of 13 amino acids. CDR1 is SEHNR, CDR2 FQNEAQ, per germline (reference sequence). The DNA of the CDR3 is TGTGCCAGCAGCCGAAGCTCCTACAATGAGCAGTTCTTC. Encoded protein: CASSRSSYNEQFF.

The rearrangement joins TRBV2 to TRBJ1-2; unclear D gene. CDR3 length: 15 amino acids. CDR1 is SNHLY and CDR2 is FYNNEI in the germline V gene. Trimming shortened V by 0 bases and J by 0 bases, and 8 bases separated the two germline ends. Here the CDR3 DNA reads TGTGCCAGCAGTGAAGCGCTTTCAGCTAACTATGGCTACACCTTC. Translated: CASSEALSANYGYTF. Using reference TRBV2 and TRBJ1-2 for the parts outside the CDR3, the full variable domain is EPEVTQTPSHQVTQMGQEVILRCVPISNHLYFYWYRQILGQKVEFLVSFYNNEISEKSEIFDDQFSVERPDGSNFTLKIRSTKLEDSAMYFCASSEALSANYGYTFGSGTRLTVV.

The chain's CDR3 is CASSFTWGTGGNSGNTIYF. The CDR3 DNA reads as TGCGCCAGCAGCTTTACGTGGGGGACAGGGGGCAATTCGGGAAACACCATATATTTT. The rearrangement uses TRBV5-1 and TRBJ1-3; 12 positions agree with TRBD1. Germline trimming cut 2 bases from V and 4 bases from J; bases unmatched to any gene: 13. Germline V gives CDR1 SGHRS, CDR2 YFSETQ. CDR3 length: 19 residues.

For this clone: One end of the junction varies from germline; a read error may be responsible. This CDR3 is CSVDRGSSNEQFF. CDR3 DNA sequence: TGCAGCGTTGACCGGGGCTCCTCCAATGAGCAGTTCTTC. The V and J genes are TRBV29-1 and TRBJ2-1; D may correspond to TRBD1 or TRBD2 (5 bases each). The CDR3 is 13 residues long. Germline values: CDR1 SQVTM, CDR2 ANQGSEA.

The rearrangement joins TRBV28 to TRBJ1-1, with 9 nucleotides matching TRBD1. The CDR3 runs 15 residues. J was trimmed by 8 bases and V by 3 bases; bases with no gene match: 10. Germline assignment: CDR1 MDHEN and CDR2 SYDVKM. For the CDR3, the DNA is TGTGCCAGCAGTTTGTCGGACAGGGGATTTGAGGAAGCTTTCTTT. As protein: CASSLSDRGFEEAFF.

The chain uses TRBV6-1 and TRBJ2-2; D is unclear. The CDR3 sequence is 14 residues long. The V end was cut by 1 base, the J end by 3 bases, with 6 bases between. Germline CDR1 and CDR2: MNHNS and SASEGT. The CDR3 bases are TGTGCCAGCAGTGAAGGCCCATACACCGGGGAGCTGTTTTTT. This codes for CASSEGPYTGELFF.

V and J are TRBV2 and TRBJ1-4; D is ambiguous. Germline values: CDR1 SNHLY, CDR2 FYNNEI. The V and J ends lost 7 bases and 1 base respectively, with 7 bases between them. There are 13 residues in the CDR3. CDR3 amino acids: CASNWGTNEKLFF. CDR3 in DNA: TGTGCCAGCAACTGGGGAACTAATGAAAAACTGTTTTTT.

The chain is built from TRBV6-1 and TRBJ2-7; 8 nucleotides agree with TRBD2. The CDR3 spans 17 residues. Germline CDR1 MNHNS, CDR2 SASEGT. V was pared by 2 bases and J by 3 bases, with 12 bases of the junction left unmatched. This chain's CDR3 is CASSERLGAGGYYEQYF. The CDR3 DNA follows: TGTGCCAGCAGTGAACGACTAGGGGCGGGGGGCTACTACGAGCAGTACTTC.

This chain joins TRBV6-1 and TRBJ2-1; TRBD1 agrees at 10 bases. Losses at the gene ends were 6 bases for V and 8 bases for J; bases not matched to a gene: 10. This CDR3 comprises 15 residues. From germline, CDR1 is MNHNS and CDR2 SASEGT. The CDR3 protein is CASSPDRGALDEQFF. The CDR3, as DNA: TGTGCCAGCAGCCCGGACAGGGGGGCCTTGGATGAGCAGTTCTTC.

The CDR3 loop is CASSKGLAGRSPGTQYF. The CDR3, as DNA: TGTGCCAGTAGTAAGGGACTAGCGGGCCGTTCCCCAGGTACGCAGTATTTT. The chain combines TRBV19 with TRBJ2-3; 12 positions agree with TRBD2. Germline lookup yields CDR1 LNHDA and CDR2 SQIVND (reference sequence). The CDR3 has 17 amino acids. Germline trimming cut 4 bases from V and 8 bases from J; bases unmatched to any gene: 13.

The chain combines TRBV7-9 with TRBJ1-5, with a weak D call TRBD1 (5 bases). The germline V gene encodes CDR1 SEHNR and CDR2 FQNEAQ (reference sequence). CDR3 length: 15 residues. V lost 8 bases, J lost 3 bases, and 17 bases lay in between. CDR3 loop: CASSSQGSTNQPQHF. CDR3 in DNA: TGTGCCAGCTCGTCCCAGGGCTCCACCAATCAGCCCCAGCATTTT.

J is TRBJ2-2 and V is TRBV9; the D gene is possibly TRBD2 (5 bases). Trimming took 0 bases from V and 4 from J, leaving 10 bases between them. The CDR3 length is 15 residues. Per germline, CDR1 SGDLS and CDR2 YYNGEE. Here the CDR3 reads CASSVATGSTGELFF. The CDR3 nucleotides are TGTGCCAGCAGCGTAGCTACGGGGTCCACCGGGGAGCTGTTTTTT.